The clone carrying this TCR beta chain was seen just once. Its antigen is still unknown. The authors reverse transcribed all of the isolated RNA, so sequencing captured expressed TCRB transcripts. Only in-frame clones appear in the TCRdb table, and some are missing; sequencing was by immunoSEQ multiplex PCR. The table has around 56,000 clones, roughly half seen once. The sample belongs to a study of beta chain features in type 1 diabetes. Study-wide context: Under 110,000,000 sorted cells were examined across all samples.

General study points: Among all four CD4+ subsets, Type 1 diabetes patients had TCRB CDR3s that were moderately but significantly shorter. PCR, the amplification step, might favor shorter templates, equally in patients and controls. Type 1 diabetes patients showed fewer insertions and more deletions at VDJ junctions.

V was clipped by 2 bases and J by 8 bases, with 12 bases between them. CDR3 size: 13 residues. CDR1 is SGHAT, CDR2 FQNNGV, per germline. Only one heparinised blood draw was taken per donor, and its volume averaged about 116 mL. J is TRBJ1-1 and V is TRBV11-2; D possibly corresponds to TRBD1 (6 bases). This sequence originates from a woman in her thirties or forties with type 1 diabetes. Input material: Tregs from blood. CDR3 residues: CASSLSYRAEAFF. For the CDR3, the DNA is TGTGCCAGCAGCTTAAGTTACAGGGCCGAAGCTTTCTTT.